A single sample is the source of the 18 T cell receptor beta chains below, sequenced in a study of cytomegalovirus exposure and HLA in healthy donors (TCRdb year 2017). Library method: the immunoSEQ multiplex PCR assay. TCRdb carries this immuneACCESS record with in-frame sequences only. Its versions omit some clonotypes, under half of them owing to an unresolved V gene in the studies checked, with the rest unexplained. This sample holds 170,000 or so clones; more than 65% were observed only once. Roughly 2.8% of the sample lies in the top ten. Sequencing input: PBMCs. The receptors originated from a woman aged 18-29 years in good health and CMV-seropositive.

The V gene is TRBV6-5, the J gene TRBJ1-6; D might be TRBD1 (6 bases). Germline V lookup: CDR1 MNHEY, CDR2 SVGAGI. Trimming took 4 bases from V and 7 from J, leaving 17 bases between them. The length of the CDR3 is 16 residues. CDR3 nucleotides: TGTGCCAGCAGTTTGGTAGGAGACAGGCGGAATTCACCCCTCCACTTT. It encodes CASSLVGDRRNSPLHF.

CDR3 in amino acids: CASSLVPGGATNEQFF. In DNA, the CDR3 is TGCGCCAGCAGCTTGGTTCCCGGGGGGGCCACCAATGAGCAGTTCTTC. The chain carries TRBV5-1 and TRBJ2-1; the match to TRBD2 covers 8 bases. Germline CDR1 SGHRS, CDR2 YFSETQ. V was pared by 0 bases and J by 6 bases, with 8 bases of the junction left unmatched. This CDR3 is 16 amino acids long.

The chain employs TRBV5-4 and TRBJ2-7, with D perhaps TRBD2 (5 bases). CDR3 size: 15 residues. Germline loops: CDR1 SGHNT, CDR2 YYREEE (reference sequence). The V gene lost 0 bases and the J gene lost 3 bases, with 13 bases spanning the gap. CDR3 in DNA: TGTGCCAGCAGCTTGGGTTGGGAGAATCACTACGAGCAGTACTTC. Amino acid sequence: CASSLGWENHYEQYF.

The chain joins TRBV6-5 to TRBJ2-7; 7 nucleotides match TRBD1. Trimming took 0 bases from V and 7 from J; bases not matched to a gene: 9. Germline CDR1 MNHEY, CDR2 SVGAGI. This CDR3 spans 15 amino acids. The CDR3 protein is CASSYSWDSLWEQYF. CDR3 coding DNA: TGTGCCAGCAGTTACTCGTGGGACAGCCTTTGGGAGCAGTACTTC.

This chain uses TRBV7-8 with TRBJ1-3, with a tentative D call TRBD1 (5 bases). V lost 5 bases to trimming and J lost 0 bases, with 11 bases between them. In germline, CDR1 is SGHVS, CDR2 FQNEAQ. This CDR3 has 15 residues. DNA for the CDR3: TGTGCCAGCAGCCCGGACATTTCCTCTGGAAACACCATATATTTT. Its translation: CASSPDISSGNTIYF. Based on the CDR3 plus reference TRBV7-8 and TRBJ1-3, the full variable domain is GAGVSQSPRYKVAKRGQDVALRCDPISGHVSLFWYQQALGQGPEFLTYFQNEAQLDKSGLPSDRFFAERPEGSVSTLKIQRTQQEDSAVYLCASSPDISSGNTIYFGEGSWLTVV.

This clone is a singleton in its sample. The V and J genes are TRBV6-5 and TRBJ2-1; the match to TRBD2 covers 9 bases. The length of the CDR3 is 16 residues. The junction had 10 bases not matched to a gene; V was cut back by 0 bases and J by 10 bases. The V gene's germline CDR1 is MNHEY and CDR2 SVGAGI. CDR3 amino acids: CASSYSASGGTQEQFF. CDR3 in DNA: TGTGCCAGCAGTTACTCGGCCAGCGGGGGGACACAAGAGCAGTTCTTC.

The chain joins TRBV9 to TRBJ2-7; a weak D match, TRBD2 (5 bases). The V gene's germline CDR1 is SGDLS and CDR2 YYNGEE. Trimming shortened V by 1 base and J by 0 bases, and 11 bases separated the two germline ends. The CDR3 sequence is 15 residues long. DNA for the CDR3: TGTGCCAGCAGCGTATCCCCGACTACCTCCTACGAGCAGTACTTC. Its translation: CASSVSPTTSYEQYF.

This chain uses TRBV6-5 with TRBJ2-5; possibly TRBD2 for D (5 bases). The CDR3 consists of 13 residues. Trimming cost V 2 bases and J 3 bases, with 7 bases left between them. The germline V gene encodes CDR1 MNHEY and CDR2 SVGAGI. As DNA, the CDR3 is TGTGCCAGCAGTTACCCCGGGGAAGAGACCCAGTACTTC. It codes for CASSYPGEETQYF.

The chain combines TRBV6-5 with TRBJ1-1; D is uncertain. Germline CDR1 MNHEY, CDR2 SVGAGI. The CDR3 spans 13 residues. Trimming took 8 bases from V and 3 from J, leaving 13 bases between them. The CDR3 is CASGLGRDTEAFF. The CDR3 DNA reads TGTGCCAGCGGGTTGGGGAGGGACACTGAAGCTTTCTTT.

The rearrangement links TRBV7-3 to TRBJ2-7; the match to TRBD2 covers 7 bases. Germline V gene lookup returns CDR1 SGHTA and CDR2 FQGTGA. The CDR3 contains 16 residues. The ends lost 5 bases at V and 5 bases at J; junction bases unmatched: 15. The CDR3 region is CASSPQRGINCHEQYF. The CDR3 coding sequence is TGTGCCAGCAGCCCACAGCGGGGTATCAACTGCCACGAGCAGTACTTC. The full variable domain, completed using reference TRBV7-3 and TRBJ2-7, is GAGVSQTPSNKVTEKGKYVELRCDPISGHTALYWYRQSLGQGPEFLIYFQGTGAADDSGLPNDRFFAVRPEGSVSTLKIQRTERGDSAVYLCASSPQRGINCHEQYFGPGTRLTVT.

V gene TRBV29-1 combines with J gene TRBJ2-7, with 9 positions matching TRBD1. The CDR3 extends over 12 amino acids. Trimming removed 7 bases from V and 2 bases from J; junction bases left unmatched: 3. Germline CDR1 is SQVTM and CDR2 is ANQGSEA. This CDR3 is CSGGQGTYEQYF. The CDR3 DNA reads as TGCAGCGGGGGACAGGGAACCTACGAGCAGTACTTC.

V usage is TRBV10-2 and J usage is TRBJ2-7; 10 nucleotides align to TRBD1. V lost 8 bases to trimming and J lost 2 bases; unmatched junction nucleotides: 12. The CDR3 consists of 16 residues. Per the germline V gene, CDR1 is WSHSY and CDR2 is SAAADI. The CDR3 sequence: CASGPGTGVAAYEQYF. The CDR3 nucleotides are TGCGCCAGCGGCCCCGGGACAGGGGTTGCCGCCTACGAGCAGTACTTC.

In its sample, this clone was seen once. The chain combines TRBV5-4 with TRBJ2-5; 9 nucleotides match TRBD2. V lost 3 bases to trimming and J lost 4 bases; unmatched junction nucleotides: 10. Germline CDR1 and CDR2: SGHNT and YYREEE (reference sequence). This CDR3 has 16 amino acids. The CDR3 nucleotides read TGTGCCAGCAGCTCACGGCGCGGGGGGGCCATAGAGACCCAGTACTTC. Translation gives CASSSRRGGAIETQYF.

The chain has TRBV11-2 and TRBJ1-4; TRBD1 matches 7 bases. CDR3 length equals 14 residues. Germline CDR1 SGHAT, CDR2 FQNNGV. The J segment lost 8 bases and the V segment lost 6 bases, leaving 9 bases of the junction unmatched. CDR3 in DNA: TGTGCCAGCAGTCCCGGGACAGCACCCGAAAAACTGTTTTTT. This codes for CASSPGTAPEKLFF.

This chain joins TRBV10-3 and TRBJ2-7; 8 bases match TRBD1. Germline V gives CDR1 ENHRY, CDR2 SYGVKD. This CDR3 spans 14 amino acids. Here the CDR3 DNA reads TGTGCACACTCTCCGGACAGGGTCTCCTACGAGCAGTACTTC. This codes for CAHSPDRVSYEQYF.

As DNA, the CDR3 is TGTGCCAGCACCCCAGGGAGGGACCGGAGTGGCTACACCTTC. It translates to CASTPGRDRSGYTF. The chain employs TRBV6-5 and TRBJ1-2, with a tentative D call TRBD1 (5 bases). The V end was cut by 7 bases, the J end by 7 bases, with 19 bases between. The CDR3 length is 14 residues. CDR1 MNHEY and CDR2 SVGAGI come from the germline V gene.

V gene TRBV6-1 combines with J gene TRBJ1-2; 8 positions match TRBD1. The CDR3 is made up of 15 amino acids. The trim removed 8 bases at V and 5 bases at J, leaving 13 bases unmatched. The V gene's germline CDR1 is MNHNS and CDR2 SASEGT. The CDR3 here is CASRGAGQVAYGYTF. The CDR3 coding sequence is TGTGCCAGCCGGGGAGCGGGACAGGTAGCTTATGGCTACACCTTC.

The genes are TRBV11-2 and TRBJ2-7, with 9 bases lining up with TRBD2. Germline CDR1 SGHAT, CDR2 FQNNGV. The CDR3 length is 16 residues. After removal of 1 base from V and 7 bases from J, the junction contained 11 bases not matched to a gene. The CDR3, as DNA: TGTGCCAGCAGCTTAGGTGTGATGGTAGCGGGGGTTGAGCAGTACTTC. Translating it yields CASSLGVMVAGVEQYF.